The 27 T cell receptor beta chains reported below all come from one sample, sequenced in a study of T cell responses to AZD1222 COVID-19 vaccine. TCRdb keeps only in-frame clones here, not all; method: immunoSEQ multiplex PCR. Of about 180,000 clones in the sample, 92% are singletons; the top ten hold around 1.9%. The sample consisted of peripheral blood, taken 28 days after the second AZD1222 dose. These receptor sequences come from an adult who received the AZD1222 COVID-19 vaccine.

The V gene is TRBV5-4, the J gene TRBJ2-7; D is unclear. The CDR3 has 13 amino acids. CDR1 and CDR2 from the germline V gene are SGHNT and YYREEE (reference sequence). Between the trimmed V and J ends, which lost 0 bases and 0 bases, there was a span of 4 bases. CDR3 sequence (DNA): TGTGCCAGCAGCTTGGGTAGCTCCTACGAGCAGTACTTC. Its translation is CASSLGSSYEQYF.

The J gene is TRBJ1-1, the V gene TRBV6-6, with D maybe TRBD1 (5 bases). V was cut by 8 bases and J by 1 base, with 5 bases left in between. The germline V gene encodes CDR1 MNHNY and CDR2 SVGAGI (reference sequence). The CDR3 loop spans 11 amino acids. The CDR3 region is CASGQNTEAFF. In nucleotides, the CDR3 is TGTGCCAGCGGACAGAACACTGAAGCTTTCTTT.

The chain couples TRBV18 to TRBJ2-5; a weak D match, TRBD1 (6 bases). This CDR3 is built from 13 residues. Trimming left V 6 bases short and J 2 bases short, with 10 bases between. Germline-derived CDR1 and CDR2 are KGHSH and LQKENI. The CDR3 region is CASSRGQQETQYF. DNA of the CDR3: TGTGCCAGCTCGCGCGGACAGCAAGAGACCCAGTACTTC.

The chain employs TRBV5-1 and TRBJ2-3; 8 nucleotides agree with TRBD2. Germline V gene sequence: CDR1 SGHRS, CDR2 YFSETQ. With V trimmed by 1 base and J by 6 bases, 10 bases remained unmatched. The CDR3 contains 16 residues. The chain's CDR3 is CASSLRTSQGRDTQYF. The DNA for the CDR3 is TGCGCCAGCAGCTTGAGGACTAGCCAAGGCAGGGATACGCAGTATTTT.

This clone was seen a single time. The CDR3 loop reads CASSEATFSSYNEQFF. The CDR3 coding sequence is TGCGCCAGCAGTGAGGCGACATTTAGCTCCTACAATGAGCAGTTCTTC. The chain recombines TRBV10-2 with TRBJ2-1, with unresolved D. The V gene's germline CDR1 is WSHSY and CDR2 SAAADI. The CDR3 extends over 16 amino acids. V was clipped by 2 bases and J by 0 bases, with 11 bases between them.

The chain couples TRBV4-1 to TRBJ1-3; D is unresolved. CDR3 length: 15 amino acids. The V and J ends lost 1 base and 4 bases respectively, with 11 bases between them. Germline loops: CDR1 MGHRA, CDR2 YSYEKL. DNA of the CDR3: TGCGCCAGCAGCCAAGCGCCATCGCCAGGAAACACCATATATTTT. Translation: CASSQAPSPGNTIYF.

The chain has TRBV29-1 and TRBJ2-7; 11 nucleotides agree with TRBD1. After removal of 1 base from V and 4 bases from J, the junction contained 3 bases not matched to a gene. The CDR3 spans 14 residues. Per germline, CDR1 SQVTM and CDR2 ANQGSEA. This CDR3 reads CSVEGDRGEYEQYF. The CDR3 DNA reads as TGCAGCGTTGAAGGGGACAGGGGGGAATACGAGCAGTACTTC.

The rearrangement joins TRBV5-4 to TRBJ2-3; 12 nucleotides align to TRBD2. The J segment lost 3 bases and the V segment lost 4 bases, leaving 6 bases of the junction unmatched. The CDR3 runs to 16 residues. Germline V gives CDR1 SGHNT, CDR2 YYREEE (reference sequence). DNA for the CDR3: TGTGCCAGCAGCCCTCCTAGCGGGGGGGCAACAGATACGCAGTATTTT. It encodes CASSPPSGGATDTQYF.

This rearrangement joins TRBV30 to TRBJ1-3; D call uncertain. Between the trimmed V and J ends, which lost 3 bases and 0 bases, there was a span of 9 bases. The length of the CDR3 is 14 residues. From germline, CDR1 is GTSNPN and CDR2 SVGIG (reference sequence). In DNA, the CDR3 is TGTGCCTGGAGGGGTCCTAGCTCTGGAAACACCATATATTTT. It specifies CAWRGPSSGNTIYF.

The chain has TRBV25-1 and TRBJ2-7, with D perhaps TRBD1 or TRBD2 (6 bases each). Germline assignment: CDR1 MGHDK and CDR2 SYGVNS. Trimming took off 7 bases at V and 3 bases at J, with 22 bases between the two ends. This CDR3 is built from 16 residues. The chain's CDR3 is CASNPPGEGGVYEQYF. CDR3 in DNA: TGTGCCAGCAATCCACCCGGAGAGGGGGGAGTCTACGAGCAGTACTTC.

This sequence joins TRBV3-1 (or the pseudogene TRBV3-2) and TRBJ2-1, with D hard to call. CDR1 and CDR2 (germline): LGHDT, YNNKEL (reference sequence). V was trimmed by 0 bases and J by 12 bases, leaving 12 bases between them. There are 13 residues in the CDR3. CDR3 coding DNA: TGTGCCAGCAGCCAAGATCTCCCGGCCGCGCAGTTCTTC. It encodes CASSQDLPAAQFF.

The chain has TRBV7-2 and TRBJ1-5, with a possible D match to TRBD1 (6 bases). Trimming cost V 7 bases and J 2 bases, with 15 bases left between them. Germline CDR1 is SGHTA and CDR2 is FQGNSA. This CDR3 has 15 residues. CDR3 nucleotides: TGTGCCAGCACCCGGGGGGGGCTGGGCAATCAGCCCCAGCATTTT. Protein sequence: CASTRGGLGNQPQHF.

J is TRBJ2-5 and V is TRBV2; TRBD2 aligns across 9 bases. From germline, CDR1 is SNHLY and CDR2 FYNNEI. V lost 1 base, J lost 5 bases, and 5 bases stayed unmatched. The length of the CDR3 is 15 residues. CDR3 in DNA: TGTGCCAGCAGTGAAGGGATAGCGGGGGACGAGACCCAGTACTTC. Its protein is CASSEGIAGDETQYF.

V is TRBV2 and J is TRBJ2-5; D is perhaps TRBD2 (7 bases). The length of the CDR3 is 14 residues. The ends were cut back, 3 bases at V and 5 bases at J, with 13 bases in the middle. Germline assignment: CDR1 SNHLY and CDR2 FYNNEI. DNA for the CDR3: TGTGCCAGCAGTGAGATTGAGGGGGGGGAGACCCAGTACTTC. Residues: CASSEIEGGETQYF.

The gene calls are TRBV12-3 or TRBV12-4 and TRBJ2-5; D gene unclear. This CDR3 is 12 amino acids long. Between the trimmed V and J ends, which lost 7 bases and 0 bases, there was a span of 6 bases. CDR3: CASNRDQETQYF. DNA for the CDR3: TGTGCCAGCAACCGGGACCAAGAGACCCAGTACTTC.

The DNA for the CDR3 is TGTGCCAGCTCACCACCTAAGACAGGGCGAAATTCACCCCTCCACTTT. Amino acids: CASSPPKTGRNSPLHF. This rearrangement joins TRBV18 to TRBJ1-6, with TRBD1 matching over 7 bases. This CDR3 comprises 16 residues. With 0 bases clipped from V and 7 bases from J, the junction kept 6 bases outside the gene matches. Germline V gene sequence: CDR1 KGHSH, CDR2 LQKENI.

This chain uses TRBV15 with TRBJ1-3; tentatively, D is TRBD1 (6 bases). Germline V CDR1 and CDR2: LNHNV, YYDKDF (reference sequence). This CDR3 has 13 residues. V dropped 6 bases and J dropped 8 bases, with 14 bases sitting between them. The CDR3 region is CATREGGADTIYF. The CDR3 DNA sequence: TGTGCCACCAGGGAGGGGGGCGCGGACACCATATATTTT. The entire variable domain, with the rest obtained from reference TRBV15 and TRBJ1-3, is as follows: DAMVIQNPRYQVTQFGKPVTLSCSQTLNHNVMYWYQQKSSQAPKLLFHYYDKDFNNEADTPDNFQSRRPNTSFCFLDIRSPGLGDTAMYLCATREGGADTIYFGEGSWLTVV.

The gene calls are TRBV6-2 or TRBV6-3 and TRBJ2-7, with D possibly matching TRBD1 (5 bases). Looked up from germline, CDR1 is MNHEY and CDR2 is SVGEGT. V gave up 6 bases and J gave up 3 bases, with 12 bases separating them. There are 13 residues in the CDR3. CDR3 region: CASRPRTNYEQYF. The CDR3 DNA is TGTGCCAGCAGACCTAGGACAAACTACGAGCAGTACTTC.

This chain connects TRBV18 to TRBJ2-3; 9 bases align to TRBD2. The CDR3 is 17 residues long. The V segment lost 3 bases and the J segment 1 base; nucleotides outside the gene matches: 8. The germline V gene encodes CDR1 KGHSH and CDR2 LQKENI. CDR3 sequence (DNA): TGTGCCAGCTCACCTCGCCTAGCGGGACTTGGCACAGATACGCAGTATTTT. Translation gives CASSPRLAGLGTDTQYF.

The rearrangement links TRBV4-1 to TRBJ2-1, with 8 nucleotides matching TRBD2. Germline CDR1 and CDR2: MGHRA and YSYEKL. Trimming cost V 2 bases and J 3 bases; bases outside gene matches: 15. CDR3 size: 19 residues. The CDR3 reads CASSQQSSVAGYFYNEQFF. The CDR3 bases are TGCGCCAGCAGCCAACAATCCTCTGTAGCGGGATATTTCTACAATGAGCAGTTCTTC.

This clone was counted once. Additional DNA sequences in this sample encode the identical CDR3. V is TRBV6-1 and J is TRBJ1-2, with D unclear. The V gene's germline CDR1 is MNHNS and CDR2 SASEGT. This CDR3 is built from 13 residues. The germline V and J ends were trimmed by 2 bases and 5 bases, with 9 bases remaining between them. CDR3 nucleotides: TGTGCCAGCAGTGAAAACGGAGGGTATGGCTACACCTTC. It encodes CASSENGGYGYTF.

The chain combines TRBV6-5 with TRBJ1-6; TRBD1 matches 9 bases. With 6 bases clipped from V and 3 bases from J, the junction kept 3 bases outside the gene matches. The CDR3 is made up of 15 amino acids. Germline assignment: CDR1 MNHEY and CDR2 SVGAGI. The DNA of the CDR3 is TGTGCCAGCAGGAAGGACAGGGGCTATAATTCACCCCTCCACTTT. Its protein product is CASRKDRGYNSPLHF.

The rearrangement uses TRBV10-1 and TRBJ1-4, with 7 bases aligning to TRBD1. This CDR3 contains 14 residues. The trim removed 8 bases at V and 8 bases at J, leaving 11 bases unmatched. Germline V CDR1 and CDR2: WNHNN, SYGVQD (reference sequence). CDR3: CASPPGGIREKLFF. The CDR3 region has the DNA TGCGCCAGCCCCCCAGGGGGGATTAGGGAAAAACTGTTTTTT.

The V and J genes are TRBV19 and TRBJ2-2; D is perhaps TRBD1 (6 bases). The CDR3 has 14 residues. V was clipped by 7 bases and J by 5 bases, with 14 bases between them. In germline, CDR1 is LNHDA, CDR2 SQIVND (reference sequence). CDR3: CASNHEQGTGELFF. In DNA, the CDR3 is TGTGCCAGTAATCACGAGCAGGGGACCGGGGAGCTGTTTTTT.

The chain is built from TRBV7-2 and TRBJ2-7; the D is unclear. Trimming pared 1 base from V and 2 bases from J, leaving 9 bases between. The germline CDR1 and CDR2 sequences are SGHTA and FQGNSA. The length of the CDR3 is 14 residues. The CDR3 sequence: CASSLGGKPYEQYF. In DNA, the CDR3 is TGTGCCAGCAGCTTAGGCGGCAAACCCTACGAGCAGTACTTC. The full variable domain, its missing parts supplied by reference TRBV7-2 and TRBJ2-7, is GAGVSQSPSNKVTEKGKDVELRCDPISGHTALYWYRQSLGQGLEFLIYFQGNSAPDKSGLPSDRFSAERTGGSVSTLTIQRTQQEDSAVYLCASSLGGKPYEQYFGPGTRLTVT.

The chain joins TRBV5-4 to TRBJ2-7; 14 positions agree with TRBD2. CDR3 length: 15 amino acids. The trim removed 0 bases at V and 5 bases at J, leaving 1 base unmatched. Germline CDR1 and CDR2: SGHNT and YYREEE (reference sequence). The CDR3, as DNA: TGTGCCAGCAGCTTGGGACTAGCGGGAGGGGACGAGCAGTACTTC. Its translation: CASSLGLAGGDEQYF.

V is TRBV18 and J is TRBJ1-5; a possible D gene is TRBD1 (5 bases). This CDR3 spans 14 amino acids. The germline CDR1 and CDR2 sequences are KGHSH and LQKENI. The V end lost 4 bases, the J end lost 4 bases, and 11 bases lay between the germline ends. The CDR3 DNA is TGTGCCAGCTCACTCGGCAGGGATAATCAGCCCCAGCATTTT. Amino acid sequence: CASSLGRDNQPQHF.